A single sample gave rise to the 6 T cell receptor beta chains below, sequenced in a study of blood T cell repertoires in COVID-19. Profiling relied on immunoSEQ multiplex PCR, and the TCRdb table lists in-frame clones only, not all of them. Of approximately 70,000 clones listed, more than 75% are singletons. The specimen sequenced was peripheral blood. These receptors were obtained from an elderly woman with acute or convalescent COVID-19.

The CDR3 spells CASSTDITYNEQFF. CDR3 sequence (DNA): TGTGCCAGCTCAACGGACATTACTTACAATGAGCAGTTCTTC. The genes are TRBV18 and TRBJ2-1; tentative D call: TRBD1 (5 bases). The CDR3 contains 14 residues. V lost 5 bases to trimming and J lost 4 bases, with 12 bases between them. CDR1 and CDR2 (germline): KGHSH, LQKENI.

This sequence joins TRBV30 and TRBJ2-1; 9 positions match TRBD2. Germline CDR1 reads GTSNPN; CDR2 reads SVGIG (reference sequence). Trimming at V came to 0 bases and at J to 4 bases, leaving 4 bases not matched to a gene. The CDR3 totals 15 residues. CDR3 bases: TGTGCCTGGAGTGTACTAGCGGGTCAGTACAATGAGCAGTTCTTC. It encodes CAWSVLAGQYNEQFF.

The V call is TRBV6-2 or TRBV6-3, the J call TRBJ2-5, with D possibly TRBD1 on 6 matching bases. In germline, CDR1 is MNHEY, CDR2 SVGEGT. The CDR3 length is 14 residues. V shed 2 bases and J shed 2 bases, with 9 bases lying between them. CDR3 region: CASSYQGRQETQYF. The CDR3 region has the DNA TGTGCCAGCAGTTACCAGGGGAGACAAGAGACCCAGTACTTC.

V gene TRBV27 combines with J gene TRBJ2-7; possible D gene TRBD1, 5 bases. Trimming shortened V by 3 bases and J by 2 bases, and 14 bases separated the two germline ends. Germline V gene lookup returns CDR1 MNHEY and CDR2 SMNVEV (reference sequence). The CDR3 is made up of 15 amino acids. The CDR3: CASSFVGQGPYEQYF. CDR3 in DNA: TGTGCCAGCAGTTTCGTCGGGCAGGGCCCCTACGAGCAGTACTTC.

V and J are TRBV7-9 and TRBJ1-3, with 7 bases that match TRBD1. V was pared by 3 bases and J by 2 bases, with 7 bases of the junction left unmatched. Germline assignment: CDR1 SEHNR and CDR2 FQNEAQ (reference sequence). The CDR3 contains 16 residues. CDR3 residues: CASSFQTGPAGNTIYF. CDR3 DNA sequence: TGTGCCAGCAGCTTTCAGACAGGGCCGGCTGGAAACACCATATATTTT.

The chain recombines TRBV27 with TRBJ2-1, with 7 bases matching TRBD1. This CDR3 has 13 amino acids. Germline values: CDR1 MNHEY, CDR2 SMNVEV (reference sequence). Trimming took 6 bases from V and 4 from J; bases not matched to a gene: 3. This chain's CDR3 is CASSHRGYNEQFF. CDR3 coding DNA: TGTGCCAGCAGCCACAGGGGTTACAATGAGCAGTTCTTC.